Following are 28 T cell receptor beta chains from one sample sequenced in a study of T-cell reconstitution after alpha-beta-depleted transplantation in children. During its preparation, the TCRbeta library received unique molecular identifiers. TCRdb reprocessed the PCR reads via MiXCR and lists one record per CDR3 protein. The sample carries 400,000 to 450,000 distinct CDR3 sequences, over 40% recorded once. The sequences come from PBMCs, collected before TCRalphabeta/CD19-depleted stem cell transplant. The receptors derive from a girl aged 2 to 9 with aplastic anemia, due to receive a stem cell transplant.

The chain links TRBV29-1 to TRBJ2-3, with D unresolved. Looked up from germline, CDR1 is SQVTM and CDR2 is ANQGSEA. The V end was cut by 8 bases, the J end by 2 bases, with 8 bases between. The length of the CDR3 is 11 residues. This CDR3 is CSLLTTDTQYF. The CDR3 bases are TGCAGCTTACTTACCACAGATACGCAGTATTTT.

The chain is built from TRBV6-5 and TRBJ1-2; D uncertain. The CDR3 consists of 15 residues. The germline V and J ends were trimmed by 0 bases and 4 bases, with 12 bases remaining between them. Germline V gene lookup returns CDR1 MNHEY and CDR2 SVGAGI. DNA of the CDR3: TGTGCCAGCAGTTACTCGAGGCAGATCCTCTATGGCTACACCTTC. This sequence encodes CASSYSRQILYGYTF.

V gene TRBV13 combines with J gene TRBJ1-1, with D perhaps TRBD1 (6 bases). Per the germline V gene, CDR1 is PRHDT and CDR2 is FYEKMQ (reference sequence). CDR3 length: 14 amino acids. The ends were cut back, 5 bases at V and 2 bases at J, with 12 bases in the middle. This CDR3 is CASSPRTANTEAFF. In nucleotides, the CDR3 is TGTGCCAGCAGCCCTAGGACAGCTAACACTGAAGCTTTCTTT.

This clonotype has a single count. The chain couples TRBV7-9 to TRBJ2-7; D remains ambiguous. The CDR3 runs to 12 residues. The germline CDR1 and CDR2 sequences are SEHNR and FQNEAQ (reference sequence). Trimming removed 7 bases at V and 2 bases at J, with 9 bases between. CDR3: CASTKLPYEQYF. Written as DNA, the CDR3 is TGTGCCAGCACTAAACTCCCCTACGAGCAGTACTTC.

This chain connects TRBV12-5 to TRBJ2-1, with 11 bases fitting TRBD2. The V and J ends lost 0 bases and 3 bases, in that order; junction bases with no gene match: 7. The germline V gene has CDR1 LGHNT and CDR2 FRNRAP. The CDR3 spans 18 residues. As DNA, the CDR3 is TGTGCTAGTGGTTTGGTATCTCTACTAGCGGGAGACTACAATGAGCAGTTCTTC. Translation: CASGLVSLLAGDYNEQFF.

The chain carries TRBV3-1 and TRBJ1-5; D is unresolved. V was pared by 1 base and J by 4 bases, with 8 bases between. CDR1 is LGHDT, CDR2 YNNKEL, per germline (reference sequence). This CDR3 spans 14 amino acids. The CDR3 DNA sequence: TGTGCCAGCAGCCAAGTTTTCGAGAATCAGCCCCAGCATTTT. Translating it yields CASSQVFENQPQHF.

The J gene is TRBJ2-7, the V gene TRBV28; D possibly matches TRBD1 or TRBD2 (5 bases each). V dropped 4 bases and J dropped 5 bases, with 18 bases sitting between them. This CDR3 has 15 residues. Germline loops: CDR1 MDHEN, CDR2 SYDVKM. CDR3 nucleotides: TGTGCCAGCAGTTCTGTCCGGGACCCCGGGGACGAGCAGTACTTC. Its translation: CASSSVRDPGDEQYF.

This chain uses TRBV5-1 with TRBJ2-3; the match to TRBD2 covers 7 bases. CDR3 length: 12 residues. CDR1 SGHRS and CDR2 YFSETQ come from the germline V gene. Losses at the gene ends were 4 bases for V and 15 bases for J; bases not matched to a gene: 11. CDR3 loop: CASSPVGLEAYF. DNA of the CDR3: TGCGCCAGCAGCCCGGTAGGACTAGAGGCATATTTT.

This clonotype was seen a few times. The chain employs TRBV7-9 and TRBJ1-1; 7 bases match TRBD1. The trim removed 3 bases at V and 0 bases at J, leaving 7 bases unmatched. The CDR3 is 16 amino acids. The germline gives CDR1 SEHNR, CDR2 FQNEAQ (reference sequence). CDR3 nucleotide sequence: TGTGCCAGCAGCTTCGCTACAGGGGCTTTGAACACTGAAGCTTTCTTT. It is translated as CASSFATGALNTEAFF.

The CDR3 bases are TGTGCCAGCAGTCCCGGACACTTAGCCAATCAGCCCCAGCATTTT. Its protein product is CASSPGHLANQPQHF. The V and J genes are TRBV6-2 or TRBV6-3 and TRBJ1-5; D possibly corresponds to TRBD1 (5 bases). Per germline, CDR1 MNHEY and CDR2 SVGEGT. The V and J ends lost 5 bases and 3 bases respectively, with 14 bases between them. The CDR3 is made up of 15 amino acids.

The chain carries TRBV20-1 and TRBJ2-7; TRBD1 matches at 9 bases. V lost 6 bases to trimming and J lost 6 bases; unmatched junction nucleotides: 12. This CDR3 has 14 amino acids. The germline gives CDR1 DFQATT, CDR2 SNEGSKA (reference sequence). The CDR3 reads CSASPGQGSLEQYF. For the CDR3, the DNA is TGCAGTGCCTCCCCGGGACAGGGATCCCTCGAGCAGTACTTC.

This clonotype was detected only a few times. V gene TRBV28 combines with J gene TRBJ2-5; 7 positions agree with TRBD2. Looked up from germline, CDR1 is MDHEN and CDR2 is SYDVKM. The ends lost 6 bases at V and 0 bases at J; junction bases unmatched: 7. This CDR3 comprises 15 residues. The CDR3 DNA reads as TGTGCCAGCAGCCCCCTGGGGGGGTACCAAGAGACCCAGTACTTC. Protein product: CASSPLGGYQETQYF.

V gene TRBV12-3 or TRBV12-4 combines with J gene TRBJ1-5, with 7 bases lining up with TRBD1. This CDR3 comprises 16 residues. The trim removed 5 bases at V and 3 bases at J, leaving 10 bases unmatched. CDR3 protein: CASSGAAGTVNQPQHF. CDR3 coding DNA: TGTGCCAGCAGTGGTGCGGCCGGGACAGTCAATCAGCCCCAGCATTTT.

This chain links TRBV6-2 or TRBV6-3 with TRBJ2-5, with 8 bases matching TRBD1. The CDR3 loop spans 14 amino acids. Unmatched junction bases numbered 9, after V lost 6 bases and J lost 6 bases. Germline V gives CDR1 MNHEY, CDR2 SVGEGT. CDR3 region: CASSRATGAKTQYF. CDR3 in DNA: TGTGCCAGCAGCCGCGCGACAGGGGCCAAGACCCAGTACTTC.

V is TRBV7-9 and J is TRBJ2-7; the D gene is possibly TRBD2 (5 bases). Trimming left V 8 bases short and J 3 bases short, with 11 bases between. This CDR3 comprises 12 residues. CDR1 and CDR2 (germline): SEHNR, FQNEAQ (reference sequence). The CDR3 nucleotides read TGTGCCAGCGCCGAACGGGGCTACGAGCAGTACTTC. It encodes CASAERGYEQYF.

The chain has TRBV29-1 and TRBJ2-5, with D perhaps matching TRBD1 (6 bases). The CDR3 consists of 14 residues. V lost 5 bases to trimming and J lost 0 bases, with 13 bases between them. In germline, CDR1 is SQVTM, CDR2 ANQGSEA. CDR3 amino acids: CSVQGLFDQETQYF. The CDR3 DNA follows: TGCAGCGTTCAGGGGCTGTTCGACCAAGAGACCCAGTACTTC.

This clonotype has only a few counts. The gene calls are TRBV20-1 and TRBJ2-4; D unresolved. Germline V lookup: CDR1 DFQATT, CDR2 SNEGSKA (reference sequence). With 4 bases removed from V and 1 base from J, the gap between germline ends came to 14 bases. The CDR3 totals 15 residues. In DNA form, the CDR3 reads TGCAGTGCTAAGGGCCTCACCGGGGCCAAAAACATTCAGTACTTC. It specifies CSAKGLTGAKNIQYF.

In the case of this clonotype: A read error may be the cause here, since a much bigger clone is one base away. This sequence joins TRBV19 and TRBJ2-2; TRBD2 might be the D (7 bases). The CDR3 length is 14 residues. The germline V gene has CDR1 LNHDA and CDR2 SQIVND (reference sequence). The CDR3 reads CGSGLQGGTGELFF. In DNA form, the CDR3 reads TGTGGCAGTGGGCTACAGGGAGGGACCGGGGAGCTGTTTTTT.

The genes are TRBV7-3 and TRBJ2-3, with TRBD2 matching over 9 bases. Unmatched junction bases numbered 8, after V lost 5 bases and J lost 2 bases. CDR1 is SGHTA and CDR2 is FQGTGA in the germline V gene. The CDR3 length is 16 residues. CDR3 sequence reads: CASSARTSADTDTQYF. The DNA of the CDR3 is TGTGCCAGCAGCGCCCGGACTAGCGCCGACACAGATACGCAGTATTTT.

This clonotype has more than one count but fewer than ten. The J gene is TRBJ1-5, the V gene TRBV28; D gene unclear. The CDR3 extends over 12 amino acids. Germline CDR1 MDHEN, CDR2 SYDVKM. V shed 7 bases and J shed 5 bases, with 9 bases lying between them. The CDR3 here is CASKSGDQPQHF. CDR3 coding DNA: TGTGCCAGCAAGTCAGGAGATCAGCCCCAGCATTTT.

CDR3 loop: CASSKGDGPYGYTF. DNA for the CDR3: TGTGCCAGCAGTAAAGGGGACGGTCCCTATGGCTACACCTTC. This chain links TRBV6-1 with TRBJ1-2, with D perhaps matching TRBD1 (5 bases). With 5 bases removed from V and 4 bases from J, the gap between germline ends came to 14 bases. The CDR3 length is 14 residues. Germline CDR1 and CDR2: MNHNS and SASEGT.

This clonotype has at least ten counts. This chain joins TRBV9 and TRBJ2-5; 7 nucleotides align to TRBD2. From germline, CDR1 is SGDLS and CDR2 YYNGEE. The junction had 10 bases not matched to a gene; V was cut back by 3 bases and J by 5 bases. The CDR3 consists of 15 residues. The CDR3 region has the DNA TGTGCCAGCAGCGAGGGTGCGGGAGAAGTGGAGACCCAGTACTTC. Amino acids: CASSEGAGEVETQYF.

J is TRBJ2-5 and V is TRBV7-8, with 10 bases that match TRBD1. The V gene end was trimmed by 5 bases and the J gene end by 3 bases; junction bases not matched to a gene: 6. Germline CDR1 reads SGHVS; CDR2 reads FQNEAQ. This CDR3 spans 15 amino acids. CDR3 sequence (DNA): TGTGCCAGCAGCGTCCCGACAGGGGGCGAAGAGACCCAGTACTTC. It is translated as CASSVPTGGEETQYF.

In this sample, this clonotype turned up a few times. This chain links TRBV20-1 with TRBJ2-1; 9 bases fit TRBD2. CDR1 and CDR2 from the germline V gene are DFQATT and SNEGSKA (reference sequence). The V segment lost 6 bases and the J segment 8 bases; nucleotides outside the gene matches: 11. There are 14 residues in the CDR3. CDR3 nucleotide sequence: TGCAGTGCGTCACTTAGCGGGAGAATATATGAGCAGTTCTTC. Amino acids: CSASLSGRIYEQFF.

About this clonotype: One base away lies a much larger clone, so this may be a sequencing read error. The chain recombines TRBV29-1 with TRBJ2-1, with D unresolved. Trimming shortened V by 3 bases and J by 0 bases, and 9 bases separated the two germline ends. CDR1 is SQVTM and CDR2 is ANQGSEA in the germline V gene. The length of the CDR3 is 14 residues. The DNA of the CDR3 is TGCAGCGTTGAGCTCGGCTGCTCCTACAATGAGCAGTTCTTC. Protein: CSVELGCSYNEQFF.

This clonotype was picked up a small number of times. V is TRBV11-2 and J is TRBJ1-2; D is possibly TRBD1 (5 bases). Looked up from germline, CDR1 is SGHAT and CDR2 is FQNNGV. Trimming cost V 2 bases and J 7 bases, with 5 bases left between them. This CDR3 has 11 amino acids. For the CDR3, the DNA is TGTGCCAGCAGCTTAAGGGGTGGCTACACCTTC. Protein: CASSLRGGYTF.

This chain joins TRBV5-1 and TRBJ2-5; a possible D gene is TRBD1 (6 bases). Germline-derived CDR1 and CDR2 are SGHRS and YFSETQ. This CDR3 has 14 residues. Between the trimmed V and J ends, which lost 4 bases and 3 bases, there was a span of 13 bases. In DNA, the CDR3 is TGCGCCAGCAGCATAACAGGGAGAGAAGAGACCCAGTACTTC. Translating it yields CASSITGREETQYF.

This clonotype was seen a few times. The chain combines TRBV29-1 with TRBJ2-3; 7 bases line up with TRBD2. V was clipped by 3 bases and J by 2 bases; unmatched bases: 5. This CDR3 is built from 14 residues. The germline CDR1 and CDR2 sequences are SQVTM and ANQGSEA. CDR3 nucleotide sequence: TGCAGCGTTGATCGAGCGGGGCCCACAGATACGCAGTATTTT. Translation gives CSVDRAGPTDTQYF.